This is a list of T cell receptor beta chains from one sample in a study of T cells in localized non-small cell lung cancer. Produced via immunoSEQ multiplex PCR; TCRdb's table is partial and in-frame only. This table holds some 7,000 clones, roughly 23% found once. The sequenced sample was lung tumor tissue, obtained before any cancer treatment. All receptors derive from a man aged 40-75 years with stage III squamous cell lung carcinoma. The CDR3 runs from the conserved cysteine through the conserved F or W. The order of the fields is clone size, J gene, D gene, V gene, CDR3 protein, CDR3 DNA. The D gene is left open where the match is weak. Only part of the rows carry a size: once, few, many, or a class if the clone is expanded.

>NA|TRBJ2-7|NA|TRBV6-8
CASSPTSYEQYF
TGTGCCAGCAGCCCCACCTCCTACGAGCAGTACTTC
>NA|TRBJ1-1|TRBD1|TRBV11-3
CASSRTGGNTEAFF
TGTGCCAGCAGCCGTACAGGGGGTAACACTGAAGCTTTCTTT
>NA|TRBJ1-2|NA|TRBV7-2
CASGGAIDYGYTF
TGTGCCAGCGGGGGAGCCATCGACTATGGCTACACCTTC
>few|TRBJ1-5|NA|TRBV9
CASYSGGNQPQHF
TGTGCCAGCTATTCAGGGGGCAATCAGCCCCAGCATTTT
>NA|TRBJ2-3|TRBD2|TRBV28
CASSLGTSGRAADTQYF
TGTGCCAGCAGTCTTGGGACTAGCGGGAGGGCCGCAGATACGCAGTATTTT
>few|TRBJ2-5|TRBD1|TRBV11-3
CASSWTGTGYQETQYF
TGTGCCAGCAGCTGGACCGGGACAGGGTACCAAGAGACCCAGTACTTC
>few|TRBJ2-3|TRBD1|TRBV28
CASSLRQGRTDTQYF
TGTGCCAGCAGTTTGCGACAGGGAAGAACAGATACGCAGTATTTT
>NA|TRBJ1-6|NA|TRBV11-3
CASSWAGELGGSPLHF
TGTGCCAGCAGCTGGGCGGGGGAGTTGGGAGGGTCACCCCTCCACTTT
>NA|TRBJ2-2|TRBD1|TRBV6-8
CAIQGALAGELFF
TGTGCCATCCAGGGGGCGCTGGCCGGGGAGCTGTTTTTT
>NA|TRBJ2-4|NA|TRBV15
CATSREGKAKNIQYF
TGTGCCACCAGCAGAGAGGGGAAAGCCAAAAACATTCAGTACTTC
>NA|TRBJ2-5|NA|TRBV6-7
CASSYIGSPRAETQYF
TGTGCCAGCAGTTACATCGGCAGTCCGAGGGCAGAGACCCAGTACTTC
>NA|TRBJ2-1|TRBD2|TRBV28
CASRGLAVYNEQFF
TGTGCCAGCAGGGGACTAGCGGTTTACAATGAGCAGTTCTTC
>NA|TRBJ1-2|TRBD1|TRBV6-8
CASSLVTGGVDGYTF
TGTGCCAGCAGTTTAGTCACAGGGGGCGTAGATGGCTACACCTTC
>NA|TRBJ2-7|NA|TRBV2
CASKPGQGWDEQYF
TGTGCCAGCAAACCCGGGCAGGGTTGGGACGAGCAGTACTTC
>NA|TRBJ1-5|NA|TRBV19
CASSMRRGGGNQPQHF
TGTGCCAGTAGTATGCGCCGAGGGGGAGGCAATCAGCCCCAGCATTTT
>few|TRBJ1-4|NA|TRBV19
CASSIPRHGEKLFF
TGTGCCAGTAGTATCCCTAGACATGGCGAAAAACTGTTTTTT
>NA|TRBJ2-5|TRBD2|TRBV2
CASSLGTSGGETQYF
TGTGCCAGCAGTTTAGGGACTAGCGGGGGAGAGACCCAGTACTTC
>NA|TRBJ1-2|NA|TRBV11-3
CASSPDPTNYGYTF
TGTGCCAGCAGCCCGGATCCGACTAACTATGGCTACACCTTC
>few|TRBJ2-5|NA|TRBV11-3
CASSLVAGFLETQYF
TGTGCCAGCAGCTTAGTCGCGGGGTTCTTGGAGACCCAGTACTTC
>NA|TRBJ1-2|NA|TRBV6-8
CASSAGRDTNYGYTF
TGTGCCAGCAGTGCCGGCCGGGACACCAACTATGGCTACACCTTC
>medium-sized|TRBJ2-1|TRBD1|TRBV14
CASSPGQGLGWGQFF
TGTGCCAGCAGCCCGGGACAGGGCTTAGGTTGGGGGCAGTTCTTC
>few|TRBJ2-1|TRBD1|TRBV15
CATSRDWGTDEQFF
TGTGCCACCAGCAGAGATTGGGGGACAGATGAGCAGTTCTTC
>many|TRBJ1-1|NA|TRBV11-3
CASSLGEVVSPEAFF
TGTGCCAGCTCGCTCGGCGAGGTGGTGAGCCCTGAAGCTTTCTTT
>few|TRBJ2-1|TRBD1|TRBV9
CASTTDRGRDEQFF
TGTGCCAGTACCACCGACAGGGGGCGAGATGAGCAGTTCTTC
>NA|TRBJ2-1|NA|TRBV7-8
CASSLNGYNEQFF
TGTGCCAGCAGCTTAAACGGCTACAATGAGCAGTTCTTC
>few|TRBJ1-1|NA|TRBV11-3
CASSQGYRDFGAFF
TGTGCCAGCAGCCAAGGCTACAGGGATTTCGGAGCTTTCTTT
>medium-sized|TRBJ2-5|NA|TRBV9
CASSVATDRTGLRETQYF
TGTGCCAGCAGCGTAGCTACGGACAGAACGGGATTGAGAGAGACCCAGTACTTC
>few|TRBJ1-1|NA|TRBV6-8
CASTKGIEDTEAFF
TGTGCCAGCACCAAGGGGATTGAGGACACTGAAGCTTTCTTT
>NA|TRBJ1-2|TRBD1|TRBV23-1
CASERQGAQGYTF
TGCGCCAGCGAGCGACAGGGGGCGCAGGGCTACACCTTC
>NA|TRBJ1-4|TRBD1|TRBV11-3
CASSLGQGKEKLFF
TGTGCCAGCAGCCTGGGACAGGGGAAGGAAAAACTGTTTTTT
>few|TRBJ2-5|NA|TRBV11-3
CASSLHPGGQETQYF
TGTGCCAGCAGCTTACACCCAGGGGGGCAAGAGACCCAGTACTTC
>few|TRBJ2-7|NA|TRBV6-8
CASSYTQDSYEQYF
TGTGCCAGCAGTTATACACAGGACTCCTACGAGCAGTACTTC
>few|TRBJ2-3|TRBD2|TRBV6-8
CASSYEGLAGSDTQYF
TGTGCCAGCAGTTACGAGGGACTAGCGGGGTCAGATACGCAGTATTTT
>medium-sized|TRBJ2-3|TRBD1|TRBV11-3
CASSVWGTVAGDTQYF
TGTGCCAGCAGCGTATGGGGGACAGTTGCGGGAGATACGCAGTATTTT
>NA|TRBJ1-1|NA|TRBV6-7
CASSYGDQTPNTEAFF
TGTGCCAGCAGTTACGGGGACCAAACTCCGAACACTGAAGCTTTCTTT
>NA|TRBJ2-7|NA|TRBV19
CASSIYKGAYEQYF
TGTGCCAGTAGTATATATAAGGGGGCCTACGAGCAGTACTTC
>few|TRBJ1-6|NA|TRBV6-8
CASSYGAGRNSPLHF
TGTGCCAGCAGCTACGGGGCGGGGAGGAATTCACCCCTCCACTTT
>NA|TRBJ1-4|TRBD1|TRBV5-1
CASSPTGRDEKLFF
TGCGCCAGCAGCCCGACAGGGCGGGATGAAAAACTGTTTTTT
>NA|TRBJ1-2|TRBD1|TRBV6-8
CASSPRSLGQHYGYTF
TGTGCCAGCTCACCCCGTTCCCTGGGACAGCATTATGGCTACACCTTC
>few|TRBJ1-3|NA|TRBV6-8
CASRISGFSGNTIYF
TGTGCCAGCAGGATCTCAGGTTTTTCTGGAAACACCATATATTTT
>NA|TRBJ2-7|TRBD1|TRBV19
CASSRGLDYYEQYF
TGTGCCAGTAGCAGGGGGCTGGACTACTACGAGCAGTACTTC
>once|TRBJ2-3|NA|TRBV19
CASSIVEADTQYF
TGTGCCAGTAGTATAGTCGAAGCCGATACGCAGTATTTT
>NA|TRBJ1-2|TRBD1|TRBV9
CASSLGTDRYTF
TGTGCCAGCAGCCTTGGGACAGACCGCTACACCTTC
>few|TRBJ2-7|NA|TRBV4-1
CASSQGRSSYEQYF
TGCGCCAGCAGCCAAGGTAGGAGCTCCTACGAGCAGTACTTC
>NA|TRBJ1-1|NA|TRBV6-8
CASTLGGPNTEAFF
TGTGCCAGCACTCTCGGAGGACCGAACACTGAAGCTTTCTTT
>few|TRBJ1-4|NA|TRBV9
CASSEWGRGEKLFF
TGTGCCAGCAGCGAGTGGGGGCGAGGGGAAAAACTGTTTTTT
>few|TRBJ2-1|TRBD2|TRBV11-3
CASSFIAGAAKNEQFF
TGTGCCAGCAGCTTTATAGCGGGAGCCGCCAAGAATGAGCAGTTCTTC